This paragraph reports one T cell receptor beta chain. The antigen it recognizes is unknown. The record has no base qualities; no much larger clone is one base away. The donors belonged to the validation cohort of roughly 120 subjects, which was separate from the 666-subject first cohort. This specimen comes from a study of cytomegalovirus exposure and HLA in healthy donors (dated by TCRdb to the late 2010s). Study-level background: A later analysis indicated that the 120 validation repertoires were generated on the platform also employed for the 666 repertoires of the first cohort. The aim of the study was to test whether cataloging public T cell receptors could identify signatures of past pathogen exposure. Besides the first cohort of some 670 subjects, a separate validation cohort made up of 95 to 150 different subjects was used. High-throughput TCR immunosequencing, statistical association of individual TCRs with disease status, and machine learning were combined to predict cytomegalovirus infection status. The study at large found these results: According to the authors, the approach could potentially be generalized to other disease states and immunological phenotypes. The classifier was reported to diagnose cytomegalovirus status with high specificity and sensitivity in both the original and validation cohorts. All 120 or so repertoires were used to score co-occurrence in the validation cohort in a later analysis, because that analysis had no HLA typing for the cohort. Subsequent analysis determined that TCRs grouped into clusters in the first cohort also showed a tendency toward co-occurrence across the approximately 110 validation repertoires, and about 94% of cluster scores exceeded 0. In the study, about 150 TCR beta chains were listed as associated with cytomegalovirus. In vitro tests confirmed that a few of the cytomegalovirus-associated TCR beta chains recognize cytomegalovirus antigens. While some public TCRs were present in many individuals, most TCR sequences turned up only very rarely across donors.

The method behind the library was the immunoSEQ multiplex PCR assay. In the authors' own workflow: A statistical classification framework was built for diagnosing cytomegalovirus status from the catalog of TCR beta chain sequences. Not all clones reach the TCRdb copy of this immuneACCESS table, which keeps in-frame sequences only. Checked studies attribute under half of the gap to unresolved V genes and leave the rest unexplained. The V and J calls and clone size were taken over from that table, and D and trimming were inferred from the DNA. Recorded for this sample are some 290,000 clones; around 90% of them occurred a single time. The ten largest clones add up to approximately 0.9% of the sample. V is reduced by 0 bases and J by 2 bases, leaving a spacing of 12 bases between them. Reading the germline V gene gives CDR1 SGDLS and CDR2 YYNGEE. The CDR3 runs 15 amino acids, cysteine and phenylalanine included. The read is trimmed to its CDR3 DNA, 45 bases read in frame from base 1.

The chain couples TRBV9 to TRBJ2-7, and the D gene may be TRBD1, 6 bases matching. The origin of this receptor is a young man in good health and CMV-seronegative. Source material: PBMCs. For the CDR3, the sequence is CASSVASGVAYEQYF. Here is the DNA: TGTGCCAGCAGCGTAGCGTCAGGGGTTGCCTACGAGCAGTACTTC.